This T cell receptor beta chain stems from a study of blood T cell repertoires in COVID-19. Study overall: The study drew acute and convalescent COVID-19 samples from the United States, Italy and Spain.

Original handling: Amplification of reference gene primers was used by the study to estimate nucleated cell counts. Profiling relied on immunoSEQ multiplex PCR, and the TCRdb table lists in-frame clones only, not all of them. V, J and clone size reflect that table, while D and trimming were determined from the DNA. Among 95,000 to 150,000 clones listed, 80% were seen once. The sample taken for sequencing was peripheral blood. The TCR was taken from a man aged 55 to 70 with active or convalescent COVID-19.

Written as DNA, the CDR3 is TGTGCCAGCAGCTTAAAATACAGTCCGGAACAAGAGACCCAGTACTTC. Protein product: CASSLKYSPEQETQYF. This sequence joins TRBV7-2 and TRBJ2-5; no reliable D call. The CDR3 length is 16 residues. Germline-derived CDR1 and CDR2 are SGHTA and FQGNSA. The V end lost 2 bases, the J end lost 2 bases, and 15 bases lay between the germline ends.